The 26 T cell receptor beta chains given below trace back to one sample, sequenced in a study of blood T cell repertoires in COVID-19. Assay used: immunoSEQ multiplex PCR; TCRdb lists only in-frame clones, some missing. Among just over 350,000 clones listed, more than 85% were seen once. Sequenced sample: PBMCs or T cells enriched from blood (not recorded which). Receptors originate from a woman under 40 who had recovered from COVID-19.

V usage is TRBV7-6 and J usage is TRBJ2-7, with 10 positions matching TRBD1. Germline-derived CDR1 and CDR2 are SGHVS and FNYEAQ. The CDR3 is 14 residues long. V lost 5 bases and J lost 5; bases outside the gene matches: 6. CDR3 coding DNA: TGTGCCAGCAGCCCAAGGGACAGGGGCCACGAGCAGTACTTC. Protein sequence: CASSPRDRGHEQYF.

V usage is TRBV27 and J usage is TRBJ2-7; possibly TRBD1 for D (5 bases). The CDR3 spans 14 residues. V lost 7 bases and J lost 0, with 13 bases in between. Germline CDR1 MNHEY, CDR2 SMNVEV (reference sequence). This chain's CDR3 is CASKPQVASYEQYF. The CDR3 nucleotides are TGTGCCAGCAAACCACAGGTTGCCTCCTACGAGCAGTACTTC.

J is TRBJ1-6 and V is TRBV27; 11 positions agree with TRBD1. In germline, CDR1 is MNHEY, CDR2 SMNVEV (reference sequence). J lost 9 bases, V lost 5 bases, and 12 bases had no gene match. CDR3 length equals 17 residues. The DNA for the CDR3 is TGTGCCAGCAGTCCCATAATTCCGGGACAGGGGGGTTCACCCCTCCACTTT. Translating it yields CASSPIIPGQGGSPLHF.

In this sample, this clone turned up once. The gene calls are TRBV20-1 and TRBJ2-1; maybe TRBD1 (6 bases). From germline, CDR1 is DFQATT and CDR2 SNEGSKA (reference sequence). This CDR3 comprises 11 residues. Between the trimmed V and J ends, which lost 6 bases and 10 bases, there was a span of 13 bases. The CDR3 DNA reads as TGCAGTGCATTAGGACAGAACGAGCAGTTCTTC. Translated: CSALGQNEQFF.

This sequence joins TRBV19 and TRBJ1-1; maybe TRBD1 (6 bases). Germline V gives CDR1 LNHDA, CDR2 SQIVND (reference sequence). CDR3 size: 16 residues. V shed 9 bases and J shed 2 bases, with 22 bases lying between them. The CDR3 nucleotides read TGTGCCAGCAACCAAAGGGGGGGGCTCGGAAACACTGAAGCTTTCTTT. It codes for CASNQRGGLGNTEAFF.

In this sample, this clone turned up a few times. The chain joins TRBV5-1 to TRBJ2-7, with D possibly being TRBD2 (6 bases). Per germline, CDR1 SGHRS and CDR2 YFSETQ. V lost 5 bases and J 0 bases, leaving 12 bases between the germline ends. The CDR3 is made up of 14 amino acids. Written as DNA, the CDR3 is TGCGCCAGCAGTGGGGGGAGTCCCTCCTACGAGCAGTACTTC. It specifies CASSGGSPSYEQYF. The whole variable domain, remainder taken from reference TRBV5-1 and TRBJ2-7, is KAGVTQTPRYLIKTRGQQVTLSCSPISGHRSVSWYQQTPGQGLQFLFEYFSETQRNKGNFPGRFSGRQFSNSRSEMNVSTLELGDSALYLCASSGGSPSYEQYFGPGTRLTVT.

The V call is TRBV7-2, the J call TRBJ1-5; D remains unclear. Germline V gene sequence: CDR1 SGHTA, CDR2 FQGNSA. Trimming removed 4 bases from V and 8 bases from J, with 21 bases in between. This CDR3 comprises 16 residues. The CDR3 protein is CASSSQLGHGKKPQHF. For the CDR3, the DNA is TGTGCCAGCAGCTCCCAGTTAGGTCACGGGAAGAAGCCCCAGCATTTT. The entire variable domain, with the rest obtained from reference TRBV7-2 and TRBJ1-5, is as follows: GAGVSQSPSNKVTEKGKDVELRCDPISGHTALYWYRQSLGQGLEFLIYFQGNSAPDKSGLPSDRFSAERTGGSVSTLTIQRTQQEDSAVYLCASSSQLGHGKKPQHFGDGTRLSIL.

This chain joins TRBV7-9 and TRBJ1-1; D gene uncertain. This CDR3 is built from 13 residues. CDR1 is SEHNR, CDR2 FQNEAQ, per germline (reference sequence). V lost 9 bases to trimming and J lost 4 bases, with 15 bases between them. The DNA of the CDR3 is TGTGCCAGTCGCGCGGAAGAAGGCACTGAAGCTTTCTTT. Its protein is CASRAEEGTEAFF.

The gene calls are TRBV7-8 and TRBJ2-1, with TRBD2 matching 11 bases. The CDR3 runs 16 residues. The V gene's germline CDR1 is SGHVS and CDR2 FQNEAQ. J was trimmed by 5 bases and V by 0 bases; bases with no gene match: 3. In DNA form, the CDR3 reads TGTGCCAGCAGCTTAGCACTAGCGGGAGACCACAATGAGCAGTTCTTC. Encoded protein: CASSLALAGDHNEQFF.

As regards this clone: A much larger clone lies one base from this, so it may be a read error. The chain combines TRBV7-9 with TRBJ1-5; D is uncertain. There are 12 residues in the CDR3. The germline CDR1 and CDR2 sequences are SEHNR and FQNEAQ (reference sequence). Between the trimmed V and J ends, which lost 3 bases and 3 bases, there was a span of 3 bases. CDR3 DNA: TGTGCCAGCAGCTTTAACAATCAGCCCCAGCATTTT. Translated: CASSFNNQPQHF. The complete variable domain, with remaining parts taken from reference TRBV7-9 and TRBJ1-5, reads DTGVSQNPRHKITKRGQNVTFRCDPISEHNRLYWYRQTLGQGPEFLTYFQNEAQLEKSRLLSDRFSAERPKGSFSTLEIQRTEQGDSAMYLCASSFNNQPQHFGDGTRLSIL.

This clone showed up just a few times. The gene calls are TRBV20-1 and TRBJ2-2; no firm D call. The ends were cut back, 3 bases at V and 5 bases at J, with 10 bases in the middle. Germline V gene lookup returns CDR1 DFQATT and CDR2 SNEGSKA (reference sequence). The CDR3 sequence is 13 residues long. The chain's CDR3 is CSASPARTGELFF. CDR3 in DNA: TGCAGTGCTAGTCCCGCGCGGACCGGGGAGCTGTTTTTT.

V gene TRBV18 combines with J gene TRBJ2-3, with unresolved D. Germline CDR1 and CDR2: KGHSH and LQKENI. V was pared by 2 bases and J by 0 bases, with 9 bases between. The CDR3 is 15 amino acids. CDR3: CASSPKQLSTDTQYF. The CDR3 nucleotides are TGTGCCAGCTCACCAAAACAGTTAAGCACAGATACGCAGTATTTT.

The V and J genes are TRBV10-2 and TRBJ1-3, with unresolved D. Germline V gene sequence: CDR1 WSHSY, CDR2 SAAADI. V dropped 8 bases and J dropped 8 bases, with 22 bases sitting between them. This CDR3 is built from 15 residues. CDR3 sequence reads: CASAGGRYGWDTIYF. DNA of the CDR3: TGCGCCAGCGCGGGAGGACGGTACGGTTGGGACACCATATATTTT.

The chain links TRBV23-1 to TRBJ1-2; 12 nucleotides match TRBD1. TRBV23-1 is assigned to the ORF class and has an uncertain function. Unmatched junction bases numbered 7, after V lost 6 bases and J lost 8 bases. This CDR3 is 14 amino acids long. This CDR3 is CASSQGQGARGYTF. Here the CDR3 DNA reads TGCGCCAGCAGCCAGGGACAGGGGGCGCGAGGCTACACCTTC.

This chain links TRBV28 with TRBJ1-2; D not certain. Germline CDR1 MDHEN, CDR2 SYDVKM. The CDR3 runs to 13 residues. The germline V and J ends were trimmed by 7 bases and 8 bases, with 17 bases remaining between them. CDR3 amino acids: CASTQDRHRGYTF. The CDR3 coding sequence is TGTGCCAGCACTCAGGATCGGCATCGAGGCTACACCTTC.

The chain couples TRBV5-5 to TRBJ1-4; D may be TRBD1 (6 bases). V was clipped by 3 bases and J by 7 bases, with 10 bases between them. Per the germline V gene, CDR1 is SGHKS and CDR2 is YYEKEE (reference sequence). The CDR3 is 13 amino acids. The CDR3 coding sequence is TGTGCCAGCAGCTCGACAGGATCTGAAAAACTGTTTTTT. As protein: CASSSTGSEKLFF.

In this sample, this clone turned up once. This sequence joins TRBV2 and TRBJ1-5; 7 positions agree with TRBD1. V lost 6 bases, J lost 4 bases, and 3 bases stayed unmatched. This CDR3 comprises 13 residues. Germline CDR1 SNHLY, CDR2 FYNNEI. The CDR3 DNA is TGTGCCAGCAGCCCGGGACAGAATCAGCCCCAGCATTTT. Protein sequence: CASSPGQNQPQHF.

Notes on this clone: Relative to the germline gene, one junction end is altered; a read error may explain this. The CDR3, as DNA: TGTGCCAGCAGCCAAGATCAGGGGGCGGTCAATGGCAACACCTTC. This gives the protein CASSQDQGAVNGNTF. The chain has TRBV3-1 (or the pseudogene TRBV3-2) and TRBJ1-2; 8 positions match TRBD1. This CDR3 region has 15 residues. Germline V gene lookup returns CDR1 LGHDT and CDR2 YNNKEL (reference sequence).

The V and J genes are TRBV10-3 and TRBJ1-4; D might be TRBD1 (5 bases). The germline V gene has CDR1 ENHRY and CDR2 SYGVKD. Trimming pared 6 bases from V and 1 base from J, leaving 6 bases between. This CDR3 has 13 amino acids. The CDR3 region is CAISRETNEKLFF. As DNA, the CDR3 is TGTGCCATCAGCAGGGAAACTAATGAAAAACTGTTTTTT.

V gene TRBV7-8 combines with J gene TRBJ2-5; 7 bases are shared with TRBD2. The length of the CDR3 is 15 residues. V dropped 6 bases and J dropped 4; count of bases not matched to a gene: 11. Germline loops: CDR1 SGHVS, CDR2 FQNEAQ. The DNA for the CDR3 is TGTGCCAGCAGGCCAGGGACTAACGAATTAGAGACCCAGTACTTC. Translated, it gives CASRPGTNELETQYF.

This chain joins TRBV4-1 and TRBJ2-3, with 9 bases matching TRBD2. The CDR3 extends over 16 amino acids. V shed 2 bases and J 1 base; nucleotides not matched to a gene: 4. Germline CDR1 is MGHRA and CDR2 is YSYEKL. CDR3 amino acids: CASSQKLAGGTDTQYF. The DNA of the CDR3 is TGCGCCAGCAGCCAAAAATTAGCGGGGGGCACAGATACGCAGTATTTT.

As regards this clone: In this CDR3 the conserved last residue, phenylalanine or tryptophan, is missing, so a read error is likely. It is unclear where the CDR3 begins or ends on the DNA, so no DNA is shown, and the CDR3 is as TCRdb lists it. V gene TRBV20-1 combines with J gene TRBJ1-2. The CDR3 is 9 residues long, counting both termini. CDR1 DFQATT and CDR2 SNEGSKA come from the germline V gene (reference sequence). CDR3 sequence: CSARDLRAV.

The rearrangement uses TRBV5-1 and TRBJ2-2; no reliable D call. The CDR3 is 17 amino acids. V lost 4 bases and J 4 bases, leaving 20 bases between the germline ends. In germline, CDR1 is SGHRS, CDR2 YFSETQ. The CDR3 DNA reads TGCGCCAGCAGCCTGCCTGAGATAGCTAGGTCCACCGGGGAGCTGTTTTTT. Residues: CASSLPEIARSTGELFF.

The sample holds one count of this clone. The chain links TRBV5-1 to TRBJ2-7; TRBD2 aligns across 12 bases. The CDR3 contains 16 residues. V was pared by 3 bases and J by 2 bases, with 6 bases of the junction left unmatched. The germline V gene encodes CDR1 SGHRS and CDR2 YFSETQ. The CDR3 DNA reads TGCGCCAGCAGCTCAAGCCTAGCGGGAGGGACCTACGAGCAGTACTTC. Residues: CASSSSLAGGTYEQYF.

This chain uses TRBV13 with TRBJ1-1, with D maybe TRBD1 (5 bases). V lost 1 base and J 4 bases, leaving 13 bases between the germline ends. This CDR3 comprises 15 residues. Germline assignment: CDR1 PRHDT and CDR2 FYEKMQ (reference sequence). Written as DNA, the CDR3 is TGTGCCAGCAGCTTAGACAGGACATCCTTCACTGAAGCTTTCTTT. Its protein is CASSLDRTSFTEAFF.

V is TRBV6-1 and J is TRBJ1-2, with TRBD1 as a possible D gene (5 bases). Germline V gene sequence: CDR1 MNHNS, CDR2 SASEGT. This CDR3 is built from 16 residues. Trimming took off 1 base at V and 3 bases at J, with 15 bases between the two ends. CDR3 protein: CASSEGPTVSYYGYTF. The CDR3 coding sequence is TGTGCCAGCAGTGAAGGCCCGACAGTGAGCTACTATGGCTACACCTTC.